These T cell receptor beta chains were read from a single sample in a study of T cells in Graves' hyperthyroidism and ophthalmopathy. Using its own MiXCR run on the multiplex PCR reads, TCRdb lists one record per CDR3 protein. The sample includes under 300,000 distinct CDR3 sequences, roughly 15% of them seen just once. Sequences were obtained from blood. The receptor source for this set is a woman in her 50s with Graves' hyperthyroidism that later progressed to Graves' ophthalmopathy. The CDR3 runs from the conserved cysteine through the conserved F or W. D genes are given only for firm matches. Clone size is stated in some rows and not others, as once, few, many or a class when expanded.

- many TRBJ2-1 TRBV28 CASRPGTNAYNEQFF TGTGCCAGCAGACCCGGGACAAACGCTTACAATGAGCAGTTCTTC
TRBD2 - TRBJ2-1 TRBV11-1 CASSFGLAGGVYEQFF TGTGCCAGCAGCTTCGGACTAGCGGGGGGAGTCTACGAGCAGTTCTTC
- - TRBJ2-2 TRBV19 CASSWTLTGELFF TGTGCCAGTAGCTGGACCCTCACCGGGGAGCTGTTTTTT
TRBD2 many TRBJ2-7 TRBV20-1 CSASFSRRENEQYF TGCAGTGCTAGCTTTAGTCGGCGGGAGAACGAGCAGTACTTC
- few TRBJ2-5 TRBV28 CASRHQGGRETQYF TGTGCCAGCAGACATCAGGGGGGGCGAGAGACCCAGTACTTC
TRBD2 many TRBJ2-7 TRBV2 CASSESTSGPYEQYF TGTGCCAGCAGTGAGTCGACTAGCGGTCCCTACGAGCAGTACTTC
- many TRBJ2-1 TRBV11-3 CASSLAGVTYNEQFF TGTGCCAGCAGCTTAGCGGGAGTTACCTACAATGAGCAGTTCTTC
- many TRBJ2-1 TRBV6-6 CASSYSLNEQFF TGTGCCAGCAGTTACTCCCTAAATGAGCAGTTCTTC
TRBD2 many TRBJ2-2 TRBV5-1 CASSPRTSEAGELFF TGCGCCAGCAGCCCCCGGACTAGCGAAGCCGGGGAGCTGTTTTTT
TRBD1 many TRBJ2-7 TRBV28 CASSPNRGRQNF TGTGCCAGCAGCCCTAACAGGGGGCGGCAGAACTTC
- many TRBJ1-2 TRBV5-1 CASSHGQSYGYTF TGCGCCAGCAGCCACGGACAATCCTATGGCTACACCTTC
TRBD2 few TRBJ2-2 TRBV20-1 CSAGVLAGVRAGELFF TGCAGTGCTGGAGTGCTAGCGGGAGTGAGGGCCGGGGAGCTGTTTTTT
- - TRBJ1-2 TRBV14 CASSQVNRANGYTF TGTGCCAGCAGCCAAGTGAACAGGGCGAATGGCTACACCTTC